Many counts were recorded for the clone carrying this TCR beta chain. The antigen is not known. This sample is drawn from a study of prognosis after radiotherapy for stage I lung cancer. Points from the study as a whole: Unique TCR clone counts dropped after stereotactic body radiation therapy, from a median of approximately 9,100 to 7,200.

The authors amplified TCR beta CDR3 from genomic DNA using two-round multiplex PCR. With primers specific to each TRBV and TRBJ gene, the first-round PCR was performed. In the second PCR round, amplification relied on universal primers. TCRdb processed the multiplex PCR reads anew with MiXCR; each CDR3 protein has one entry. The table has 13,000 to 15,000 distinct CDR3 sequences, around 35% seen once; the top ten hold 41%. The sample in question was PBMCs, obtained before or after stereotactic body radiation therapy (not recorded which). The receptor's source is a donor over 45 with non-small cell lung cancer.

Written as DNA, the CDR3 is TGTGCCAGCAGGAATAGGGGAGTCGGCTACACCTTC. Its protein is CASRNRGVGYTF. The chain joins TRBV7-9 to TRBJ1-2, with D possibly being TRBD1 (5 bases). The CDR3 totals 12 residues. The V gene's germline CDR1 is SEHNR and CDR2 FQNEAQ (reference sequence). The V end was cut by 6 bases, the J end by 8 bases, with 13 bases between.